This TCR beta chain was identified in a study of CD8 T cells in ankylosing spondylitis. As the method for making TCR beta libraries, quantitative 5'-RACE with molecular barcodes was used. MiXCR, applied by TCRdb to the 5' RACE reads, yields one record per CDR3 protein. The table shows some 700,000 distinct CDR3 sequences, with around 20% occurring only once. On this clonotype itself: Its antigen is currently unknown. Relative to the germline gene, one junction end is altered; a read error may explain this.

Findings and limits, study-wide: Earlier literature documents some of the motif variants in reactive arthritis synovial fluid and blood. Within matched ankylosing spondylitis synovial fluid, disease-linked clones were reportedly significantly enriched. One TCR beta motif, made up of under ten highly homologous variants, appeared characteristic of ankylosing spondylitis blood.

Germline values: CDR1 DFQATT, CDR2 SNEGSKA (reference sequence). The CDR3 contains 16 residues. The receptor comes from a male donor with ankylosing spondylitis. Specimen: blood, either unsorted or a sorted T cell fraction (not recorded which). This chain uses TRBV20-1 with TRBJ2-2; possibly TRBD1 for D (6 bases). CDR3: CCARRQGSSGTGELFF. The CDR3 nucleotides are TGCTGTGCTAGACGGCAGGGGTCCTCCGGCACCGGGGAGCTGTTTTTT.